The 28 T cell receptor beta chains below come from one sample, sequenced in a study of CD8 T cells in ankylosing spondylitis. TCRdb reprocessed the 5' RACE reads with MiXCR, giving one entry per CDR3 protein. Counted here are approximately 92,000 distinct CDR3 sequences, roughly 8.8% occurring once; the ten biggest clones make up 5.1%. What was sequenced was blood, either unsorted or a sorted T cell fraction (not recorded which). These receptors originate from a male donor with ankylosing spondylitis or in good health (not recorded which).

This clonotype showed up many times. V and J are TRBV27 and TRBJ2-3; no clear D. The CDR3 runs 14 residues. Germline assignment: CDR1 MNHEY and CDR2 SMNVEV (reference sequence). V gave up 4 bases and J gave up 2 bases, with 10 bases separating them. The CDR3 loop is CASSSSPFTDTQYF. The CDR3, as DNA: TGTGCCAGCAGTTCCTCCCCTTTCACAGATACGCAGTATTTT.

This clonotype was picked up many times. V usage is TRBV5-1 and J usage is TRBJ1-4, with unresolved D. CDR3 size: 15 residues. The germline V gene encodes CDR1 SGHRS and CDR2 YFSETQ. Trimming stripped 0 bases from V and 6 bases from J, with 12 bases between. CDR3 sequence reads: CASSLGWQIDEKLFF. The CDR3 bases are TGCGCCAGCAGCTTGGGATGGCAGATAGATGAAAAACTGTTTTTT.

The sample holds many counts of this clonotype. This sequence joins TRBV29-1 and TRBJ2-5; tentative D call: TRBD2 (7 bases). Between the trimmed V and J ends, which lost 3 bases and 5 bases, there was a span of 16 bases. This CDR3 region has 14 residues. Germline loops: CDR1 SQVTM, CDR2 ANQGSEA. CDR3 sequence reads: CSVESRGAPETQYF. In DNA form, the CDR3 reads TGCAGCGTTGAGTCCCGGGGGGCCCCGGAGACCCAGTACTTC.

The table lists this clonotype with many counts. The rearrangement joins TRBV6-7 to TRBJ2-3, with D perhaps given as TRBD1 or TRBD2 (6 bases each). TRBV6-7 is annotated as an ORF whose role is uncertain. The germline V and J ends were trimmed by 3 bases and 4 bases, with 17 bases remaining between them. The CDR3 length is 16 residues. CDR3 sequence: CASSYGGRRGPDTQYF. CDR3 in DNA: TGTGCCAGCAGTTATGGGGGGCGCCGGGGTCCAGATACGCAGTATTTT.

In its sample, this clonotype was seen a few times. The junction shows a germline mismatch at one end, possibly a read error. The chain joins TRBV20-1 to TRBJ2-1, with TRBD2 matching 11 bases. Germline assignment: CDR1 DFQATT and CDR2 SNEGSKA (reference sequence). The CDR3 spans 16 residues. The CDR3 region is CCARSLAGGSYNEQFF. CDR3 bases: TGCTGTGCTAGGTCTCTAGCGGGGGGCTCCTACAATGAGCAGTTCTTC.

This clonotype was counted many times. The chain uses TRBV20-1 and TRBJ2-1; 7 nucleotides agree with TRBD2. The trim removed 2 bases at V and 7 bases at J, leaving 8 bases unmatched. This CDR3 region has 14 residues. Germline values: CDR1 DFQATT, CDR2 SNEGSKA (reference sequence). The CDR3 DNA reads as TGCAGTGCTAGATGGGGCCAGCGGGGAAATGAGCAGTTCTTC. Encoded protein: CSARWGQRGNEQFF.

V and J are TRBV7-3 and TRBJ1-3; D unresolved. CDR3 length equals 12 residues. Trimming shortened V by 5 bases and J by 4 bases, and 6 bases separated the two germline ends. The germline V gene has CDR1 SGHTA and CDR2 FQGTGA. The CDR3 coding sequence is TGTGCCAGCAGCACAGTAGGAAACACCATATATTTT. Its protein product is CASSTVGNTIYF.

This clonotype was seen more than once but under ten times. This chain uses TRBV5-1 with TRBJ1-1, with 8 bases fitting TRBD1. V shed 2 bases, J shed 3 bases, and the junction held 9 bases outside the gene matches. The germline gives CDR1 SGHRS, CDR2 YFSETQ. CDR3 length equals 16 residues. In nucleotides, the CDR3 is TGCGCCAGCAGCTTCGGTCAGGGGGCATGGGACACTGAAGCTTTCTTT. This codes for CASSFGQGAWDTEAFF.

This clonotype was recorded only once. This sequence joins TRBV27 and TRBJ2-7, with TRBD2 matching over 10 bases. In germline, CDR1 is MNHEY, CDR2 SMNVEV (reference sequence). The CDR3 covers 15 residues. J gave up 10 bases and V 5 bases, and 14 bases lay outside the gene matches. In DNA form, the CDR3 reads TGTGCCAGCAGTAAAATTAGCGGGGGGAACTACAAACAGTACTTC. It encodes CASSKISGGNYKQYF.

This clonotype was seen repeatedly, ten times or more. The chain has TRBV3-1 and TRBJ2-3; perhaps TRBD1 as D (6 bases). Per germline, CDR1 LGHDT and CDR2 YNNKEL (reference sequence). The ends were cut back, 4 bases at V and 6 bases at J, with 14 bases in the middle. This CDR3 is 14 amino acids long. The chain's CDR3 is CASSPTSGADTQYF. The CDR3 region has the DNA TGTGCCAGCAGCCCGACATCAGGGGCGGATACGCAGTATTTT.

This clonotype was seen ten or more times. The chain couples TRBV7-2 to TRBJ2-7; unclear D gene. V was trimmed by 0 bases and J by 2 bases, leaving 8 bases between them. This CDR3 is built from 14 residues. The germline gives CDR1 SGHTA, CDR2 FQGNSA. The CDR3 is CASSLANSAYEQYF. CDR3 bases: TGTGCCAGCAGCTTAGCAAACAGTGCCTACGAGCAGTACTTC.

This clonotype was seen more than once but under ten times. The chain carries TRBV19 and TRBJ1-5; D not resolved. Per germline, CDR1 LNHDA and CDR2 SQIVND (reference sequence). V lost 5 bases and J lost 3, with 11 bases in between. There are 14 residues in the CDR3. The CDR3 coding sequence is TGTGCCAGTAGTCACAGAGGTATCAATCAGCCCCAGCATTTT. This encodes CASSHRGINQPQHF.

This clonotype was observed at least ten times. The J gene is TRBJ2-5, the V gene TRBV6-1; D is tentatively TRBD1 or TRBD2 (6 bases each). Germline loops: CDR1 MNHNS, CDR2 SASEGT. This CDR3 is 16 amino acids long. The V and J ends lost 7 bases and 2 bases respectively, with 20 bases between them. The CDR3 coding sequence is TGTGCCAGCACACTATCCCCGGGGGCCCAACAAGAGACCCAGTACTTC. It is translated as CASTLSPGAQQETQYF.

This clonotype came up many times. The gene calls are TRBV7-8 and TRBJ2-1; 11 positions match TRBD2. Germline values: CDR1 SGHVS, CDR2 FQNEAQ. CDR3 size: 18 residues. Trimming removed 2 bases from V and 2 bases from J; junction bases left unmatched: 8. The CDR3 protein is CASSLFLAGGRTYNEQFF. The CDR3 nucleotides read TGTGCCAGCAGCTTATTTCTAGCGGGGGGTCGGACCTACAATGAGCAGTTCTTC.

There are many counts of this clonotype. The chain combines TRBV21-1 with TRBJ2-1; TRBD1 is the table's D call and was not checked against the DNA. TRBV21-1 is assigned pseudogene status. The CDR3 has 15 amino acids. The CDR3 sequence is CATPPKGDARNEQFF. CDR3 sequence (DNA): TGTGCCACCCCCCCGAAGGGGGACGCAAGAAATGAGCAGTTCTTC.

In this sample, this clonotype turned up many times. J is TRBJ1-5 and V is TRBV11-2; D possibly corresponds to TRBD1 (6 bases). This CDR3 is built from 14 residues. The germline CDR1 and CDR2 sequences are SGHAT and FQNNGV. V dropped 0 bases and J dropped 7 bases, with 10 bases sitting between them. Here the CDR3 DNA reads TGTGCCAGCAGCTTAGAAGTCACAGGGCAGCCCCAGCATTTT. This translates into CASSLEVTGQPQHF.

This clonotype appeared many times. This chain links TRBV9 with TRBJ1-1; possibly TRBD1 for D (5 bases). The CDR3 is 14 amino acids. The V and J ends lost 4 bases and 4 bases respectively, with 14 bases between them. The germline gives CDR1 SGDLS, CDR2 YYNGEE. The CDR3 region has the DNA TGTGCCAGCAGCAGAGATGATGGGGCCACTGAAGCTTTCTTT. This encodes CASSRDDGATEAFF. Combining the CDR3 with reference TRBV9 and TRBJ1-1 gives the whole variable domain DSGVTQTPKHLITATGQRVTLRCSPRSGDLSVYWYQQSLDQGLQFLIQYYNGEERAKGNILERFSAQQFPDLHSELNLSSLELGDSALYFCASSRDDGATEAFFGQGTRLTVV.

This clonotype has a count of ten or more. The chain recombines TRBV6-1 with TRBJ2-3; D gene uncertain. Germline V CDR1 and CDR2: MNHNS, SASEGT. V shed 6 bases and J shed 4 bases, with 17 bases lying between them. The CDR3 has 15 amino acids. The CDR3 reads CASSPLGYQPDTQYF. The CDR3 DNA sequence: TGTGCCAGCAGCCCGTTGGGCTATCAGCCAGATACGCAGTATTTT.

At least ten counts were recorded for this clonotype. This chain joins TRBV15 and TRBJ2-3; D call uncertain. This CDR3 spans 14 amino acids. Germline assignment: CDR1 LNHNV and CDR2 YYDKDF (reference sequence). Trimming shortened V by 4 bases and J by 7 bases, and 15 bases separated the two germline ends. The CDR3 bases are TGTGCCACCAGCACCCCAGGACGGCAAAATACGCAGTATTTT. Protein: CATSTPGRQNTQYF.

This clonotype was counted many times. The chain joins TRBV29-1 to TRBJ2-7; 9 nucleotides line up with TRBD1. Germline V gene lookup returns CDR1 SQVTM and CDR2 ANQGSEA. The CDR3 extends over 12 amino acids. With V trimmed by 8 bases and J by 2 bases, 4 bases remained unmatched. The CDR3: CSIGTGTYEQYF. The CDR3 DNA is TGCAGCATCGGGACAGGGACCTACGAGCAGTACTTC.

This chain uses TRBV20-1 with TRBJ2-3, with D tentatively TRBD2 (6 bases). The germline CDR1 and CDR2 sequences are DFQATT and SNEGSKA (reference sequence). Trimming removed 0 bases at V and 5 bases at J, with 15 bases between. The CDR3 consists of 15 residues. Here the CDR3 DNA reads TGCAGTGCTAGAGATCGGGGGTTCTCCGGAGATACGCAGTATTTT. Residues: CSARDRGFSGDTQYF.

The table lists this clonotype with a few counts. The chain is built from TRBV6-5 and TRBJ2-1, with D possibly called TRBD1 or TRBD2 (6 bases each). Germline values: CDR1 MNHEY, CDR2 SVGAGI. V dropped 0 bases and J dropped 6 bases, with 24 bases sitting between them. The CDR3 has 19 residues. This chain's CDR3 is CASSYSSGGGWGASNEQFF. Written as DNA, the CDR3 is TGTGCCAGCAGTTACTCTTCCGGGGGCGGGTGGGGAGCGAGCAATGAGCAGTTCTTC.

This clonotype was counted many times. The chain recombines TRBV27 with TRBJ1-2; D remains ambiguous. The CDR3 sequence is 14 residues long. Germline assignment: CDR1 MNHEY and CDR2 SMNVEV (reference sequence). The V end was cut by 2 bases, the J end by 2 bases, with 9 bases between. The CDR3 protein is CASSLRRENYGYTF. The CDR3 DNA sequence: TGTGCCAGCAGTTTAAGGAGAGAGAACTATGGCTACACCTTC.

This clonotype was seen at least ten times. V and J are TRBV18 and TRBJ1-6, with TRBD1 as a possible D gene (5 bases). Trimming pared 3 bases from V and 8 bases from J, leaving 14 bases between. Germline V lookup: CDR1 KGHSH, CDR2 LQKENI. This CDR3 is 15 amino acids long. The CDR3: CASSPLEGRDSPLHF. The DNA of the CDR3 is TGTGCCAGCTCACCCCTGGAGGGGCGGGATTCACCCCTCCACTTT.

This clonotype was counted many times. The gene calls are TRBV28 and TRBJ2-7, with 7 bases aligning to TRBD2. Trimming at V came to 6 bases and at J to 3 bases, leaving 8 bases not matched to a gene. The CDR3 totals 14 residues. CDR1 is MDHEN, CDR2 SYDVKM, per germline. Here the CDR3 DNA reads TGTGCCAGCAGCCCGGGGGGACCCCTCTACGAGCAGTACTTC. It codes for CASSPGGPLYEQYF. Combining the CDR3 with reference TRBV28 and TRBJ2-7 gives the whole variable domain DVKVTQSSRYLVKRTGEKVFLECVQDMDHENMFWYRQDPGLGLRLIYFSYDVKMKEKGDIPEGYSVSREKKERFSLILESASTNQTSMYLCASSPGGPLYEQYFGPGTRLTVT.

This clonotype has a count of ten or more. V gene TRBV9 combines with J gene TRBJ1-1; the D is unclear. CDR1 is SGDLS and CDR2 is YYNGEE in the germline V gene. This CDR3 is built from 15 residues. Trimming pared 0 bases from V and 5 bases from J, leaving 14 bases between. CDR3 DNA: TGTGCCAGCAGCGTAGGTTCCCGAGCGGGGACTGAAGCTTTCTTT. Protein sequence: CASSVGSRAGTEAFF.

In its sample, this clonotype was seen many times. The chain recombines TRBV28 with TRBJ1-4; 7 positions agree with TRBD1. The CDR3 sequence is 14 residues long. The V gene's germline CDR1 is MDHEN and CDR2 SYDVKM. With V trimmed by 7 bases and J by 7 bases, 9 bases remained unmatched. The CDR3 sequence: CASTRDRVGEKLFF. CDR3 nucleotides: TGTGCCAGCACCCGCGACAGGGTCGGTGAAAAACTGTTTTTT. Full variable domain (missing parts from reference TRBV28 and TRBJ1-4): DVKVTQSSRYLVKRTGEKVFLECVQDMDHENMFWYRQDPGLGLRLIYFSYDVKMKEKGDIPEGYSVSREKKERFSLILESASTNQTSMYLCASTRDRVGEKLFFGSGTQLSVL.

This clonotype came up many times. This chain joins TRBV12-3 or TRBV12-4 and TRBJ1-5; 7 nucleotides align to TRBD1. This CDR3 spans 17 amino acids. Unmatched junction bases numbered 12, after V lost 5 bases and J lost 2 bases. The CDR3 spells CASSLRPVQGGNQPQHF. CDR3 nucleotides: TGTGCCAGCAGTCTACGACCGGTTCAGGGGGGCAATCAGCCCCAGCATTTT.